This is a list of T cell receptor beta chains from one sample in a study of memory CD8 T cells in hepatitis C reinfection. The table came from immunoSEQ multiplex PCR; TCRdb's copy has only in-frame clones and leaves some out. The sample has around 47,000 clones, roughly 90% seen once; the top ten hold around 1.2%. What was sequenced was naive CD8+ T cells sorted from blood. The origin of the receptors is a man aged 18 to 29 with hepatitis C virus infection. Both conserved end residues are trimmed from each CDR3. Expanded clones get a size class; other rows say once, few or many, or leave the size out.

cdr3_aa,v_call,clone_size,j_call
ASSYSSTDTQY,TRBV27,-,TRBJ2-3
ASRTGYTEAF,TRBV6-6,-,TRBJ1-1
ASLIQIGELF,TRBV6-5,-,TRBJ2-2
ASSAGFDNEQF,TRBV2,-,TRBJ2-1
ASSHGTGLETQY,TRBV11-2,-,TRBJ2-5
ASSSPLTGTGANSPLH,TRBV7-8,-,TRBJ1-6
ASGETGDTQY,TRBV28,-,TRBJ2-3
ASSLASGNEAF,TRBV5-6,-,TRBJ1-1
ASSVETSGSPDTQY,TRBV9,-,TRBJ2-3
ASSQEKLGYEQY,TRBV4-2,-,TRBJ2-7
ASSPGLANTGELF,TRBV4-3,-,TRBJ2-2
ASSRSPQETQY,TRBV19,-,TRBJ2-5
ASTTQSNQPQH,TRBV19,-,TRBJ1-5
ASSLGLAGSGTQY,TRBV13,-,TRBJ2-5
ASSSDRIDSPLH,TRBV7-9,-,TRBJ1-6
ASSVGGGGGQETQY,TRBV9,-,TRBJ2-5
AWAQGRSMDTQY,TRBV30,-,TRBJ2-3
ASSPSSGPDTQY,TRBV5-6,-,TRBJ2-3
ASSQGAGWSSYNEQF,TRBV27,-,TRBJ2-1
ASSPRTGYGYT,TRBV5-4,once,TRBJ1-2
ASRMEWAGMNTEAF,TRBV19,-,TRBJ1-1
ASSEGQGRETQY,TRBV25-1,-,TRBJ2-5
ASSSPGTGEAGYT,TRBV27,-,TRBJ1-2
ASSTWTGRSNQPQH,TRBV4-2,-,TRBJ1-5
ASSYAGGPFLHTQY,TRBV27,-,TRBJ2-3
ASSGKTSDYTGELF,TRBV2,-,TRBJ2-2
AWSQSGGAFNEQF,TRBV30,-,TRBJ2-1
ASSDPTGAGNTIY,TRBV6-1,-,TRBJ1-3
ASSSRTSGSTGELF,TRBV19,-,TRBJ2-2
ASREPTTDTQY,TRBV13,-,TRBJ2-3
ASQIGESNEQF,TRBV7-9,-,TRBJ2-1
ASRGVEYADTSYEQY,TRBV28,-,TRBJ2-7